What follows are 9 T cell receptor beta chains derived from one specimen sequenced in a study of regulatory T cells in long-lasting Graves disease. Sample time point: newly diagnosed GD, antithyroid drugs for less than 3 months. The TCR library was prepared using RNA isolated from PBMCs. With iRepertoire HTBI primers and Arm-PCR of CDR3 regions, TCR beta libraries were built. From the multiplex PCR reads, TCRdb called clonotypes with MiXCR, one entry per CDR3 protein. The table includes 510,000 or so distinct CDR3 sequences, around 13% detected once. A further study also used this sample, focusing on T cells in Graves' hyperthyroidism and ophthalmopathy.

The specimen was peripheral blood mononuclear cells (PBMCs), collected at new diagnosis, from a patient treated with antithyroid drugs. The receptors originated from a woman aged 25 to 45 with Graves disease.

V usage is TRBV28 and J usage is TRBJ2-3, with a weak D call TRBD1 (5 bases). V was trimmed by 5 bases and J by 7 bases, leaving 13 bases between them. This CDR3 region has 13 residues. From germline, CDR1 is MDHEN and CDR2 SYDVKM. The CDR3 nucleotides read TGTGCCAGCAGTCCCCAGGGTGTAAATACGCAGTATTTT. Its translation is CASSPQGVNTQYF.

This clonotype was detected a few times. The chain uses TRBV20-1 and TRBJ2-6, with unresolved D. The length of the CDR3 is 15 residues. The V end was cut by 3 bases, the J end by 4 bases, with 13 bases between. Germline assignment: CDR1 DFQATT and CDR2 SNEGSKA (reference sequence). This CDR3 reads CSASSPVAGANVLTF. The CDR3 DNA reads as TGCAGTGCTAGTAGCCCCGTGGCAGGGGCCAACGTCCTGACTTTC.

This clonotype occurred many times. V usage is TRBV11-1 and J usage is TRBJ1-1; unclear D gene. This CDR3 comprises 16 residues. V lost 1 base, J lost 3 bases, and 15 bases lay in between. The germline V gene encodes CDR1 SGHAT and CDR2 FQDESV (reference sequence). CDR3 loop: CASSLGGSGVYTEAFF. DNA for the CDR3: TGTGCCAGCAGCTTAGGAGGGTCAGGAGTGTACACTGAAGCTTTCTTT.

This clonotype was counted at least ten times. The chain links TRBV20-1 to TRBJ1-1; no clear D. Trimming took off 6 bases at V and 1 base at J, with 12 bases between the two ends. The CDR3 loop spans 13 amino acids. Looked up from germline, CDR1 is DFQATT and CDR2 is SNEGSKA (reference sequence). The CDR3 DNA follows: TGCAGTGCCACACTGGGAGGGAACACTGAAGCTTTCTTT. Its translation is CSATLGGNTEAFF.

This clonotype was detected many times. This sequence joins TRBV5-1 and TRBJ2-2; perhaps TRBD1 as D (6 bases). V was shortened by 4 bases and J by 3 bases, with 13 bases between the two germline ends. The germline gives CDR1 SGHRS, CDR2 YFSETQ. The CDR3 consists of 15 residues. CDR3 nucleotide sequence: TGCGCCAGCAGCGGGGGCCAAATATACACCGGGGAGCTGTTTTTT. Translating gives CASSGGQIYTGELFF. Complete variable domain (other parts from reference TRBV5-1 and TRBJ2-2): KAGVTQTPRYLIKTRGQQVTLSCSPISGHRSVSWYQQTPGQGLQFLFEYFSETQRNKGNFPGRFSGRQFSNSRSEMNVSTLELGDSALYLCASSGGQIYTGELFFGEGSRLTVL.

This clonotype was seen a few times. Possible read error: a much larger clone is one base away. Without the conserved terminal phenylalanine or tryptophan, this CDR3 likely stems from a read error. The chain has TRBV11-3 and TRBJ2-1; 11 bases fit TRBD2. Germline assignment: CDR1 SGHNT and CDR2 YENEEA. The CDR3 sequence is 16 residues long. V shed 2 bases and J 8 bases; nucleotides not matched to a gene: 8. The CDR3 coding sequence is TGTGCCAGCAGCTTATCCGGGACTAGCGGACTCGATGAGCAGTTCCTC. Translated, it gives CASSLSGTSGLDEQFL.

This clonotype was picked up many times. The chain recombines TRBV9 with TRBJ2-7; either TRBD1 or TRBD2 may fit D (5 bases each). The germline V and J ends were trimmed by 0 bases and 2 bases, with 9 bases remaining between them. The CDR3 runs 14 residues. Germline CDR1 reads SGDLS; CDR2 reads YYNGEE. The CDR3 nucleotides are TGTGCCAGCAGCGTAGGGGACGGAGCCTACGAGCAGTACTTC. Protein product: CASSVGDGAYEQYF.

The V call is TRBV2, the J call TRBJ2-7; TRBD1 aligns across 10 bases. This CDR3 contains 15 residues. Germline CDR1 reads SNHLY; CDR2 reads FYNNEI. Trimming at V came to 6 bases and at J to 5 bases, leaving 10 bases not matched to a gene. CDR3 in amino acids: CASSTGTGAINEQYF. The CDR3 coding sequence is TGTGCCAGCAGCACGGGGACAGGGGCTATTAACGAGCAGTACTTC.

This clonotype occurred many times. V usage is TRBV15 and J usage is TRBJ1-6, with D maybe TRBD1 (6 bases). From germline, CDR1 is LNHNV and CDR2 YYDKDF (reference sequence). Trimming stripped 3 bases from V and 0 bases from J, with 9 bases between. The length of the CDR3 is 16 residues. The CDR3 region has the DNA TGTGCCACCAGCAGTGGACAGAGCTCCTATAATTCACCCCTCCACTTT. Amino acid sequence: CATSSGQSSYNSPLHF.